The clone carrying this T cell receptor (beta chain) was observed many times. The antigen remains undetermined. This sample was included in a study of T cells in Graves' hyperthyroidism and ophthalmopathy. Study-level findings and limits: Ophthalmopathy was identified by the model a median approximately 6.4 months ahead of onset. Blood also held most thyroid clonotypes expanded beyond 0.001.

RNA transcripts were the template for amplifying TCR beta CDR3 regions. First-round RT-PCR targeting the TCR CDR3 was performed with the HTBI primer set. TCRdb processed the multiplex PCR reads anew with MiXCR; each CDR3 protein has one entry. Altogether hundreds of thousands of distinct CDR3 sequences are present, approximately 14% being singletons, with the ten largest covering roughly an eighth. The TCR comes from a woman in her forties or fifties with Graves' ophthalmopathy. Sequenced material: blood.

The CDR3, as DNA: TGCGCCAGCAGCTTAGATACAGGCAATCAGCCCCAGCATTTT. Its protein product is CASSLDTGNQPQHF. The V and J genes are TRBV5-1 and TRBJ1-5; D uncertain. The V gene lost 2 bases and the J gene lost 2 bases, with 8 bases spanning the gap. The V gene's germline CDR1 is SGHRS and CDR2 YFSETQ. The CDR3 has 14 residues.